This passage covers 17 T cell receptor beta chains from one sample sequenced in a study of control samples from healthy donors and cancer patients. Profiling relied on immunoSEQ multiplex PCR, and the TCRdb table lists in-frame clones only, not all of them. This table has around 180,000 clones, just over 85% appearing once. Input material: blood. The receptors stem from a woman in her 30s in good health.

The chain employs TRBV6-5 and TRBJ2-3; 7 nucleotides match TRBD1. Trimming removed 5 bases from V and 4 bases from J; junction bases left unmatched: 6. CDR3 size: 14 residues. Germline lookup yields CDR1 MNHEY and CDR2 SVGAGI. This CDR3 is CASSPTGDPDTQYF. The CDR3 nucleotides read TGTGCCAGCAGTCCTACAGGGGACCCAGATACGCAGTATTTT.

The rearrangement uses TRBV4-1 and TRBJ1-5; D might be TRBD1 (5 bases). The germline V and J ends were trimmed by 1 base and 7 bases, with 14 bases remaining between them. CDR3 length: 15 residues. Germline CDR1 is MGHRA and CDR2 is YSYEKL. Here the CDR3 reads CASSQVRGGSQPQHF. CDR3 sequence (DNA): TGCGCCAGCAGCCAAGTCCGGGGGGGGAGCCAGCCCCAGCATTTT.

This chain links TRBV9 with TRBJ2-5; unclear D gene. V lost 3 bases and J 0 bases, leaving 6 bases between the germline ends. Germline V gene lookup returns CDR1 SGDLS and CDR2 YYNGEE. The CDR3 sequence is 13 residues long. The CDR3 DNA follows: TGTGCCAGCAGCGGTGGTGACCAAGAGACCCAGTACTTC. Translated, it gives CASSGGDQETQYF.

The chain uses TRBV5-1 and TRBJ2-3, with 15 bases lining up with TRBD2. With V trimmed by 4 bases and J by 5 bases, 8 bases remained unmatched. CDR1 is SGHRS and CDR2 is YFSETQ in the germline V gene. The CDR3 has 17 amino acids. CDR3 coding DNA: TGCGCCAGCAGCCCGCTCGGACTAGCGGGAGGGAAAGATACGCAGTATTTT. Protein: CASSPLGLAGGKDTQYF.

In nucleotides, the CDR3 is TGTGCCAGCAGCTTATCGGGGGGCGCGTACGAGCAGTACTTC. Protein sequence: CASSLSGGAYEQYF. The V and J genes are TRBV7-2 and TRBJ2-7, with D maybe TRBD2 (7 bases). The CDR3 has 14 residues. Trimming removed 2 bases at V and 4 bases at J, with 12 bases between. CDR1 is SGHTA and CDR2 is FQGNSA in the germline V gene.

The gene calls are TRBV29-1 and TRBJ1-1; no clear D gene. V gave up 7 bases and J gave up 4 bases, with 13 bases separating them. CDR1 is SQVTM, CDR2 ANQGSEA, per germline. This CDR3 has 12 amino acids. The CDR3 DNA follows: TGCAGCGCTAGGTTCGCGGGCACTGAAGCTTTCTTT. Protein: CSARFAGTEAFF.

The chain couples TRBV3-1 (or the pseudogene TRBV3-2) to TRBJ2-1; D is perhaps TRBD1 (5 bases). CDR3 length: 14 residues. Germline V gene sequence: CDR1 LGHDT, CDR2 YNNKEL (reference sequence). V shed 0 bases and J shed 6 bases, with 9 bases lying between them. Written as DNA, the CDR3 is TGTGCCAGCAGCCAAGAGGTCAGGGCCAATGAGCAGTTCTTC. Amino acid sequence: CASSQEVRANEQFF.

The chain is built from TRBV14 and TRBJ2-2; no clear D gene. The V gene lost 1 base and the J gene lost 5 bases, with 5 bases spanning the gap. The CDR3 runs 13 residues. Per germline, CDR1 SGHDN and CDR2 FVKESK. CDR3 amino acids: CASSQVKTGELFF. The CDR3 region has the DNA TGTGCCAGCAGCCAAGTTAAGACCGGGGAGCTGTTTTTT.

The chain has TRBV9 and TRBJ2-2; D unclear. This CDR3 contains 16 residues. The V gene lost 1 base and the J gene lost 0 bases, with 10 bases spanning the gap. The germline V gene encodes CDR1 SGDLS and CDR2 YYNGEE. CDR3 DNA sequence: TGTGCCAGCAGCGTATATCGGAACGCGAACACCGGGGAGCTGTTTTTT. The encoded protein is CASSVYRNANTGELFF.

The chain couples TRBV9 to TRBJ2-1; 11 positions match TRBD2. The V gene end was trimmed by 3 bases and the J gene end by 5 bases; junction bases not matched to a gene: 19. CDR3 length: 20 amino acids. Germline V gives CDR1 SGDLS, CDR2 YYNGEE. In DNA form, the CDR3 reads TGTGCCAGCAGCGCGAGGGGAGGCGAGGTAGCGGGAGGGCCCAACAATGAGCAGTTCTTC. This codes for CASSARGGEVAGGPNNEQFF.

V gene TRBV10-2 combines with J gene TRBJ2-3; 9 positions match TRBD1. Germline lookup yields CDR1 WSHSY and CDR2 SAAADI. The CDR3 has 15 amino acids. The trim removed 5 bases at V and 4 bases at J, leaving 7 bases unmatched. The CDR3 loop reads CASSQTGGRPDTQYF. CDR3 coding DNA: TGCGCCAGCAGTCAGACAGGGGGACGTCCAGATACGCAGTATTTT.

The V gene is TRBV3-1 (or the pseudogene TRBV3-2), the J gene TRBJ2-1; TRBD1 might be the D (6 bases). Between the trimmed V and J ends, which lost 5 bases and 1 base, there was a span of 15 bases. Germline V lookup: CDR1 LGHDT, CDR2 YNNKEL (reference sequence). The CDR3 covers 16 residues. CDR3 nucleotides: TGTGCCAGCAGCGCCCGGACAGACTCTTCCTACAATGAGCAGTTCTTC. Protein: CASSARTDSSYNEQFF.

The chain couples TRBV5-4 to TRBJ2-7; D possibly matches TRBD1 or TRBD2 (5 bases each). V was trimmed by 4 bases and J by 5 bases, leaving 10 bases between them. CDR1 is SGHNT and CDR2 is YYREEE in the germline V gene (reference sequence). This CDR3 has 12 residues. The DNA for the CDR3 is TGTGCCAGCAGCCCTTTGGGGGACGAGCAGTACTTC. It codes for CASSPLGDEQYF.

In its sample, this clone was seen a few times. The V gene is TRBV5-1, the J gene TRBJ1-1; no reliable D call. The CDR3 has 15 amino acids. Trimming shortened V by 0 bases and J by 4 bases, and 13 bases separated the two germline ends. Germline CDR1 reads SGHRS; CDR2 reads YFSETQ. The CDR3 region has the DNA TGCGCCAGCAGCTTGGCGGGAGAAAGGATCACTGAAGCTTTCTTT. Protein sequence: CASSLAGERITEAFF.

J is TRBJ1-6 and V is TRBV12-3 or TRBV12-4; D remains unclear. The CDR3 extends over 13 amino acids. V was trimmed by 3 bases and J by 5 bases, leaving 5 bases between them. CDR3 region: CASSFSHNSPLHF. The CDR3, as DNA: TGTGCCAGCAGTTTTAGCCATAATTCACCCCTCCACTTT.

The V call is TRBV15, the J call TRBJ2-1, with a weak D call TRBD2 (6 bases). Germline CDR1 and CDR2: LNHNV and YYDKDF (reference sequence). Trimming removed 0 bases at V and 6 bases at J, with 12 bases between. This CDR3 spans 15 amino acids. The CDR3 sequence: CATSRDLRGSNEQFF. CDR3 nucleotides: TGTGCCACCAGCAGAGATCTTCGGGGGAGCAATGAGCAGTTCTTC.

The chain carries TRBV20-1 and TRBJ2-3, with D uncertain. Germline CDR1 is DFQATT and CDR2 is SNEGSKA (reference sequence). V lost 3 bases to trimming and J lost 1 base, with 8 bases between them. The CDR3 contains 13 residues. Here the CDR3 reads CSASAGGTDTQYF. Written as DNA, the CDR3 is TGCAGTGCTAGTGCAGGTGGCACAGATACGCAGTATTTT.